This T cell receptor beta chain originates from a study of naive and memory T cell subsets. RNA was extracted from around 2.5 ml of whole blood of healthy adults. The library had UMIs added by 3' ligation of an oligonucleotide to TCR cDNA. Reverse transcription used DNase-treated unsorted total RNA, aiming for roughly 1 to 1000 ng. For blood and skin samples, reverse transcription used TCR alpha and beta constant primers. Ligated cDNA underwent four rounds of PCR with nested alpha and beta constant region primers and SP2. TCRdb passed the 5' RACE reads through MiXCR, listing each CDR3 protein once. Of about 22,000 distinct CDR3 sequences in the sample, roughly 4% were seen once. Study-level results: Potentially, T cell activation and differentiation skew this RNA-based measurement.

This clonotype was found many times. Its antigen is as yet unknown. The source of this sequence is a male donor in good health.

In nucleotides, the CDR3 is TGCGCCAGCAGCCAAGATCGCGCAGGGTACTACGAGCAGTACTTC. It encodes CASSQDRAGYYEQYF. The chain carries TRBV4-3 and TRBJ2-7, with a weak D call TRBD1 (5 bases). The CDR3 sequence is 15 residues long. The V end was cut by 0 bases, the J end by 3 bases, with 12 bases between. CDR1 and CDR2 from the germline V gene are LGHNA and YSLEER.